This paragraph reports one T cell receptor (beta chain). Its antigen is still unknown. Nothing much larger sits one base from this clone, and base qualities are not available. This record belongs to a study of long-term antiretroviral therapy in people with HIV (dated by TCRdb to between 2021 and 2024). Background on the whole study: The earliest samples were collected approximately a decade before the 2015 WHO recommendation for immediate ART, a period when ART was typically delayed until CD4 counts fell. A retrospective serial study tested whether ART initiation and durable HIV suppression were associated with changes in peripheral blood TRB repertoire composition and diversity. The cohort contributed 150 to 200 cryopreserved PBMC samples from around 30 adults with confirmed HIV infection, collected serially over a mean of around six years (range 1-12). Among the 30 or so participants with HIV, more than ten were female. No cross-contamination during QIAcube processing turned up in test extractions that ran a monoclonal T-cell line alongside around 34 polyclonal samples.

The study at large found these results: ART initiation was associated with a significant increase in TRB diversity, but diversity stayed significantly below transplant donor controls even after long-term ART. At every time point, the repertoire was dominated by expanded TRB clones first identified before ART initiation, although this dominance fluctuated and, in many PLHIV, declined after ART. Owing to limited PBMC availability, only the TCR beta chain was sequenced, without alpha chain pairing. Inferences about post-ART repertoire changes are limited because no data were available on ART adherence, viral resistance or therapy changes. The samples span the years 2004 to 2017, and the ART regimens used at that time may not be as effective as current regimens. Because cell numbers in pre-ART samples were limited, unsorted PBMC were profiled instead of sorted CD4+ and CD8+ T cells. CDR3 length ranges in HIV repertoires were narrower than in controls, and network structure suggested an antigen-experienced repertoire with only a slight naive shift after ART.

The germline V gene gives CDR1 as SGHVS and CDR2 as FQNEAQ. Reading from cysteine to phenylalanine, the CDR3 counts 15 amino acids. Of all the DNA, just the CDR3 is kept, 45 bases in frame from base 1. Trimming removed 1 base from V and 2 bases from J, leaving 11 bases between the germline ends. Inclusion was restricted to participants for whom at least one PBMC sample before ART initiation and at least two post-ART samples were available. Every participant with HIV received treatment in the United States of America. Before DNA extraction, cryopreserved samples containing roughly 0.9-10 million PBMC were thawed and washed. At the time of the earliest PBMC sample, participants with HIV were aged between roughly 20 and 54 years. PBMC samples were contributed by each participant from 1-4 timepoints before ART initiation and 2-8 timepoints after ART initiation, with a median of 7 samples. Serial HIV viral load, CD4+ T-cell count, ART history and demographic data were obtained for every participant. Genomic DNA was extracted from unsorted PBMC with a Qiagen kit on a QIAcube, processed in batches of 12 samples.

The immunoSEQ hsTCRB v3.0 assay was used at survey level resolution to sequence the TRB variable region. TRB sequencing targeted a depth of roughly 35,000-50,000 T-cell genomes per sample. An Illumina MiSeq with a v3 150-cycle kit was used to sequence the pooled TRB libraries. In the original analysis: Repertoire analysis was run in R within a reproducible Nextflow workflow that covered QC, data transformation and analysis. LymphoSeq2, an R package for AIRR-Seq data exploration, was used to implement custom analyses. A few samples that produced fewer than 5000 total TRB sequences were removed, so about 200 HIV repertoires were analyzed. Of the roughly 180 retained HIV repertoires, 59 were collected before and around 130 after ART initiation. Repertoires were downsampled to 5000 TRB nucleotide sequences, and summary statistics were averaged over 100 downsampling iterations. TRB sequences were retained for analysis only if CDR3 regions of at least seven amino acids were present. Diversity was measured with a Shannon entropy-derived clonality score and the Gini coefficient. In the repertoire networks, any two of the top 5000 CDR3 amino acid sequences were connected whenever the two sequences differed by an edit distance of one. For TRB CDR3 amino acid sequences, GLIPH2 was used to predict antigen specificity groups and MHC restriction. CDR3 amino acid sequences were matched against VDJdb and McPAS-TCR to flag known CMV, EBV, HIV or tissue antigen associations. Pre-ART, post-ART and control groups were compared with Wilcoxon signed-rank tests and Holm-Bonferroni correction. TCRdb obtained this table from immuneACCESS and retained in-frame rearrangements with V and J assigned. These tables miss some clones; where compared with another copy, unresolved V genes account for less than half of the shortfall, and the remainder is unexplained. V, J and clone size are those of that table, while D and trimming were read from the DNA. The sample records approximately 24,000 clones, approximately 80% of which are singletons. The top ten clones comprise approximately 4.5% of the sample.

The sequence came from a man aged 25-45 years with HIV. The sequences come from unsorted PBMCs, collected about 5.7 years after starting antiretroviral therapy. The chain uses TRBV7-8 and TRBJ1-2; TRBD1 might be the D gene, on 6 matching bases. CDR3 region: CASSLVGQANYGYTF. The nucleotides read TGTGCCAGCAGCTTAGTGGGACAAGCAAACTATGGCTACACCTTC. Reference TRBV7-8 and TRBJ1-2 genes cover what lies past the CDR3, so the full variable domain is GAGVSQSPRYKVAKRGQDVALRCDPISGHVSLFWYQQALGQGPEFLTYFQNEAQLDKSGLPSDRFFAERPEGSVSTLKIQRTQQEDSAVYLCASSLVGQANYGYTFGSGTRLTVV.